This T cell receptor (beta chain) was recovered during a study of cytomegalovirus exposure and HLA in healthy donors. General observations from the study: Analyses of presence and absence presupposed an approximately uniform sequencing depth across donors. A classifier reportedly called cytomegalovirus status with high sensitivity and specificity.

The PCR had 60 Vbeta and 13 Jbeta primers. In the original analysis: Later reanalysis found around 80 million unique TCR beta chains, 10 million to 12 million of them shared. The data were produced by immunoSEQ multiplex PCR, yet TCRdb's version contains in-frame clones alone and is incomplete. The DNA was the basis for D and trimming; V, J and clone size are from that table. Altogether about 150,000 clones are present, roughly 80% being singletons, with the ten largest covering roughly 4%. This clone was counted between two and nine times. Its antigen is not known. Sequencing was performed on PBMCs. The source of this sequence is a woman in her 40s in good health and CMV-seropositive.

CDR3 coding DNA: TGTGCCAGCAGCTTCGACGAGCAGTACTTC. Translated, it gives CASSFDEQYF. The rearrangement joins TRBV11-2 to TRBJ2-7; D is undetermined. This CDR3 has 10 residues. Germline lookup yields CDR1 SGHAT and CDR2 FQNNGV. V gave up 3 bases and J gave up 5 bases, with 2 bases separating them. The whole variable domain, remainder taken from reference TRBV11-2 and TRBJ2-7, is EAGVAQSPRYKIIEKRQSVAFWCNPISGHATLYWYQQILGQGPKLLIQFQNNGVVDDSQLPKDRFSAERLKGVDSTLKIQPAKLEDSAVYLCASSFDEQYFGPGTRLTVT.